The table lists the clone carrying this T cell receptor (beta chain) with a count of one. Trimming took 8 bases from V and 3 from J; bases not matched to a gene: 9. This CDR3 has 14 amino acids. Germline CDR1 and CDR2: SGHRS and YFSETQ. Sequencing involved patients with CD8+CD57+ cell expansion previously shown by flow cytometry. The diagnosis in all patients was severe acquired aplastic anemia. The data belong to a study of CD8+CD57+ T cells in acquired aplastic anemia. For CDR3 and TCR beta VDJ profiling, genomic DNA was the template used. MiXCR, applied by TCRdb to the reads, yields one record per CDR3 protein. Of 150,000 or so distinct CDR3 sequences listed, roughly half were seen once; the top ten hold approximately 12%.

This receptor was taken from a human donor with aplastic anemia. V and J are TRBV5-1 and TRBJ2-7; 9 bases match TRBD2. Sequenced material: sorted CD4+, CD8+, or CD8+CD57+ T cells (not recorded which) from PBMCs. The CDR3 DNA sequence: TGCGCCAGTAGGAGCGGGGGGTCCCTCTACGAGCAGTACTTC. Translating gives CASRSGGSLYEQYF.